This is a list of T cell receptor beta chains from one sample in a study of blood T cells in healthy people across ages. TCRdb re-called the 5' RACE reads with MiXCR, one entry per CDR3 protein. The data show around 1.1 million distinct CDR3 sequences, roughly two fifths seen once. The sequenced material came from blood. All receptors derive from a man in his late teens or twenties in good health. Each CDR3 is given with its conserved first and last residue. The order of the fields is CDR3 protein, CDR3 DNA, D gene, V gene, J gene, clone size. D genes are given only for firm matches. Rows may omit the clone size; those that give it use once, few, many or a size class.

CASSLPGQREAFF	TGTGCCAGCAGTCTCCCAGGACAGCGTGAAGCTTTCTTT	-	TRBV27	TRBJ1-1	-
CASSYAGRTYLGYGYTF	TGTGCCAGCAGTTACGCGGGACGGACGTACTTGGGCTATGGCTACACCTTC	-	TRBV6-2/TRBV6-3	TRBJ1-2	-
CASNTQGSYNEQFF	TGTGCCAGCAACACACAGGGGTCCTACAATGAGCAGTTCTTC	TRBD1	TRBV12-3/TRBV12-4	TRBJ2-1	-
CASRSGGDSDEQYF	TGTGCCAGCAGGTCCGGGGGCGATTCGGATGAGCAGTACTTC	-	TRBV3-1	TRBJ2-7	-
CASINTGVDTEAFF	TGTGCCAGCATCAATACAGGGGTTGACACTGAAGCTTTCTTT	TRBD1	TRBV12-3/TRBV12-4	TRBJ1-1	-
CSAVRGRAISYNEQFF	TGCAGTGCCGTTCGAGGGAGGGCCATTTCCTACAATGAGCAGTTCTTC	TRBD2	TRBV20-1	TRBJ2-1	once
CASSFPGGGAFF	TGTGCCAGCAGCTTCCCAGGGGGGGGAGCTTTCTTT	TRBD1	TRBV7-9	TRBJ1-1	once
CASRPDRLTNNEQYF	TGTGCCAGCAGACCCGACAGGCTGACAAACAATGAGCAGTACTTC	-	TRBV2	TRBJ2-5	-
CASSQETRAGGKTQYF	TGCGCCAGCAGCCAAGAAACAAGGGCGGGAGGCAAGACGCAGTATTTT	TRBD2	TRBV4-1	TRBJ2-3	-
CASSQRQGFDYGYTF	TGTGCCAGCTCACAAAGGCAGGGTTTCGACTATGGCTACACCTTC	-	TRBV12-3/TRBV12-4	TRBJ1-2	-
CVSRTYPGTTEAFF	TGTGTCAGCAGAACATATCCAGGCACCACTGAAGCTTTCTTT	-	TRBV12-3/TRBV12-4	TRBJ1-1	-
CASSQTGTNEKLFF	TGCGCCAGCAGCCAGACCGGGACCAATGAAAAACTGTTTTTT	-	TRBV4-1	TRBJ1-4	-
CASSQDSLAGDEQYF	TGTGCCAGCAGCCAAGATAGTCTAGCGGGGGACGAGCAGTACTTC	TRBD2	TRBV14	TRBJ2-7	few
CASSPMGASGGVWDTQYF	TGTGCCAGCAGTCCCATGGGGGCTAGCGGGGGGGTTTGGGATACGCAGTATTTT	TRBD2	TRBV28	TRBJ2-3	few
CASSSSISGANVLTF	TGCGCCAGCAGCTCGTCCATCTCTGGGGCCAACGTCCTGACTTTC	-	TRBV5-1	TRBJ2-6	few
CASSFTGLPKEQYF	TGTGCCAGCAGTTTTACAGGGCTGCCTAAGGAGCAGTACTTC	-	TRBV12-3/TRBV12-4	TRBJ2-7	few